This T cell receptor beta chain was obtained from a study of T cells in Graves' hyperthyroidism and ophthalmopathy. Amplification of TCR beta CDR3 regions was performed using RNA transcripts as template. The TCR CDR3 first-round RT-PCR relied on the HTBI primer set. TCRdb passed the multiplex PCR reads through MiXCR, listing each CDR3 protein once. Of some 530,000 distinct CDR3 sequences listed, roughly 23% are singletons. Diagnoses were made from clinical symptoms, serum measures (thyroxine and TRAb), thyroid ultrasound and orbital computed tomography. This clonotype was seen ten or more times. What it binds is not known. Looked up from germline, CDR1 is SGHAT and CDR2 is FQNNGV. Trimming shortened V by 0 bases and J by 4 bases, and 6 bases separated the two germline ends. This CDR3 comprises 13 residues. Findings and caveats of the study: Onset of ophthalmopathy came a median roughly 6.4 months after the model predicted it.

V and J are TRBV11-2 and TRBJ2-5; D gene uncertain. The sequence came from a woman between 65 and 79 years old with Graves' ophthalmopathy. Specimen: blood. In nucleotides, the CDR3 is TGTGCCAGCAGCTTAGATTCCCGAGAGACCCAGTACTTC. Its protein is CASSLDSRETQYF. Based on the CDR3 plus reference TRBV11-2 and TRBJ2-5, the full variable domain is EAGVAQSPRYKIIEKRQSVAFWCNPISGHATLYWYQQILGQGPKLLIQFQNNGVVDDSQLPKDRFSAERLKGVDSTLKIQPAKLEDSAVYLCASSLDSRETQYFGPGTRLLVL.